This T cell receptor (beta chain) derives from a study of shared clonotypes between healthy human individuals. Repertoires were generated with immunoSEQ multiplex PCR, while TCRdb's copy carries only in-frame clones and drops some. The sample carries about 1.1 million clones, around 82% recorded once. J lost 2 bases, V lost 4 bases, and 5 bases had no gene match. Looked up from germline, CDR1 is SQVTM and CDR2 is ANQGSEA. The CDR3 sequence is 13 residues long. The V gene is TRBV29-1, the J gene TRBJ2-7; TRBD2 agrees at 7 bases. The sequencing sample was made of memory CD4+ T cells from PBMCs. The subset is: CD45RA-negative fraction. The source of this sequence is a man younger than 35 in good health. Some clones in this sample may be carry-over from other donors' samples. The CDR3 sequence: CSVAGTITYEQYF. CDR3 DNA: TGCAGCGTTGCGGGGACTATCACCTACGAGCAGTACTTC.